This TCR beta chain emerged from a study of T cell changes during pregnancy in multiple sclerosis. V lost 2 bases and J lost 0; bases outside the gene matches: 8. The CDR3 loop spans 18 amino acids. CDR1 and CDR2 from the germline V gene are SGHDT and YYEEEE. Sequencing was performed with immunoSEQ multiplex PCR; in TCRdb, only in-frame clones are kept and a portion is missing. The table lists approximately 99,000 clones, 85% to 95% of them singletons. The input for sequencing was peripheral blood, taken after pregnancy. This clonotype was obtained from a female donor with multiple sclerosis, enrolled in a pregnancy study. The chain joins TRBV5-6 to TRBJ2-6, with TRBD1 matching 7 bases. CDR3: CASSFRGRLSSGANVLTF. In DNA form, the CDR3 reads TGTGCCAGCAGCTTTAGGGGGCGCTTATCCTCTGGGGCCAACGTCCTGACTTTC.